These 2 T cell receptor beta chains share one sample of origin, sequenced in a study of cytomegalovirus exposure and HLA in healthy donors. The PCR had 60 Vbeta and 13 Jbeta primers. Only in-frame clones appear in the TCRdb table, and some are missing; sequencing was by immunoSEQ multiplex PCR. Here the sample spans more than 150,000 clones, 80% to 85% being singletons. The specimen sequenced was PBMCs. These TCRs come from a man aged 45 to 65 in good health and CMV-seronegative.

The rearrangement joins TRBV4-1 to TRBJ1-1, with D possibly TRBD1 on 6 matching bases. Trimming took 4 bases from V and 0 from J, leaving 12 bases between them. This CDR3 region has 15 residues. Germline V lookup: CDR1 MGHRA, CDR2 YSYEKL. Here the CDR3 reads CASSRPGQLNTEAFF. The CDR3 region has the DNA TGCGCCAGCAGCCGACCCGGACAGTTGAACACTGAAGCTTTCTTT.

This chain uses TRBV5-4 with TRBJ2-3; 7 bases map to TRBD2. Trimming at V came to 4 bases and at J to 7 bases, leaving 15 bases not matched to a gene. Germline V lookup: CDR1 SGHNT, CDR2 YYREEE (reference sequence). The CDR3 covers 16 residues. In DNA form, the CDR3 reads TGTGCCAGCAGCGGGAACAATGACGGGCGGGAGTATACGCAGTATTTT. It specifies CASSGNNDGREYTQYF.